This TCR beta chain originates from a study of PD-1 blockade in classical Hodgkin lymphoma. Germline V gives CDR1 MNHEY, CDR2 SVGAGI. The CDR3 length is 11 residues. V dropped 2 bases and J dropped 5 bases, with 3 bases sitting between them. Patients all relapsed after autologous stem cell transplantation, and there was variation in brentuximab vedotin exposure. The assay was immunoSEQ multiplex PCR, and TCRdb's table has in-frame clones only and misses some. The table includes 90,000 to 100,000 clones, roughly 79% detected once. This sample comprised peripheral blood mononuclear cells (PBMCs), obtained before the second cycle of nivolumab. This receptor was identified in a human donor with classical Hodgkin lymphoma. This rearrangement joins TRBV6-5 to TRBJ1-1, with no clear D. The chain's CDR3 is CASSYQTEAFF. CDR3 DNA sequence: TGTGCCAGCAGTTACCAAACTGAAGCTTTCTTT.